Sequencing of this T cell receptor (beta chain) was carried out in a study of blood T cell repertoires in COVID-19. Source study methods: Using reference gene primer amplification, nucleated cell counts were estimated. Measured with immunoSEQ multiplex PCR; TCRdb has only the in-frame clones, and not every one. V and J calls and clone size are those listed in that table; D and trimming were worked out from the DNA. In the table there are 65,000 to 85,000 clones, 78% of which are singletons. V lost 4 bases to trimming and J lost 4 bases, with 19 bases between them. Germline V lookup: CDR1 MNHNS, CDR2 SASEGT. This CDR3 region has 16 residues.

The source is a human donor in a cohort sampled during active COVID-19. The specimen sequenced was peripheral blood. The chain carries TRBV6-1 and TRBJ2-5, with a possible D match to TRBD2 (7 bases). The CDR3 sequence: CASSGVRGGGRETQYF. The CDR3, as DNA: TGTGCCAGCAGTGGTGTCCGGGGAGGGGGGAGAGAGACCCAGTACTTC.